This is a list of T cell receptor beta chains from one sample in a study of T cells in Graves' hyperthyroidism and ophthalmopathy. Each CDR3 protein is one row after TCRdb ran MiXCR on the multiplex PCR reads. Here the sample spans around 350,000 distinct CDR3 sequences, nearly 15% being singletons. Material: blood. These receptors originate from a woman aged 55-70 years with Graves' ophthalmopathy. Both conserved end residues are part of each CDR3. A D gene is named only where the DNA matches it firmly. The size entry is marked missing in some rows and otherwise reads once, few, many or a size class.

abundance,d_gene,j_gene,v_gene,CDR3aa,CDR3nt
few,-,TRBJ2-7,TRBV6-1,CASSEARPTYEQYF,TGTGCCAGCAGTGAAGCGCGCCCTACCTACGAGCAGTACTTC
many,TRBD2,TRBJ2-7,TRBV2,CASSGGGGISYEQYF,TGTGCCAGCAGCGGAGGCGGGGGGATCTCCTACGAGCAGTACTTC
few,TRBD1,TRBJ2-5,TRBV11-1,CASSVLTGRLQETQYF,TGTGCCAGCAGCGTCCTGACAGGGCGCCTCCAAGAGACCCAGTACTTC
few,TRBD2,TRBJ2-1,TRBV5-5,CASSTGTSGRGQNEQFF,TGTGCCAGCAGCACCGGGACTAGCGGGAGGGGGCAGAATGAGCAGTTCTTC
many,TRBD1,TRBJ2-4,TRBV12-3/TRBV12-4,CASSLWDQGVAKNIQYF,TGTGCCAGCAGTTTATGGGATCAGGGGGTAGCCAAAAACATTCAGTACTTC
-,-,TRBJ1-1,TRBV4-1,CAKVPVNTEAFF,TGCGCCAAAGTCCCGGTGAACACTGAAGCTTTCTTT
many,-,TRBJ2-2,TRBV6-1,CASSWGNSDTGELFF,TGTGCCAGCAGTTGGGGGAATTCGGACACCGGGGAGCTGTTTTTT
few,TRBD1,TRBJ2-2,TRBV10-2,CASGTGVHTGELFF,TGCGCCAGCGGAACAGGGGTCCACACCGGGGAGCTGTTTTTT
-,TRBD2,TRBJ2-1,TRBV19,CASRGLVYNEQFF,TGTGCCAGTAGGGGACTAGTTTACAATGAGCAGTTCTTC
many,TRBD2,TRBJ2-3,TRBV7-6,CASRTGGKTSGSMPDTQYF,TGTGCCAGCAGAACCGGGGGAAAAACTAGCGGGAGTATGCCAGATACGCAGTATTTT
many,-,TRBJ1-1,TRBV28,CASSVWDTEAFF,TGTGCCAGCAGTGTCTGGGACACTGAAGCTTTCTTT
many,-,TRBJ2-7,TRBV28,CASSLWTGFAGHEQYF,TGTGCCAGCAGTTTATGGACGGGCTTTGCCGGCCACGAGCAGTACTTC
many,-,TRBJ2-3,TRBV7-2,CASSLPRASGTDTQYF,TGTGCCAGCAGCTTACCCCGGGCTAGCGGCACAGATACGCAGTATTTT
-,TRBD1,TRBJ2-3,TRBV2,CASSEQGETDTQYF,TGTGCCAGCAGTGAACAGGGGGAAACAGATACGCAGTATTTT
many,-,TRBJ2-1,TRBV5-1,CASSLGGGSYNEQFF,TGTGCCAGCAGTTTAGGTGGCGGATCCTACAATGAGCAGTTCTTC
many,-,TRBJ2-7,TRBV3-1,CASSQEPPGYHEQYF,TGTGCCAGCAGCCAAGAACCCCCGGGATACCACGAGCAGTACTTC
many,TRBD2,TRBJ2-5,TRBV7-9,CASSWGLAGVETQYF,TGTGCCAGCAGCTGGGGACTAGCGGGAGTAGAGACCCAGTACTTC
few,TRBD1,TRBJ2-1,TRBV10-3,CAIGQGSYNEQFF,TGTGCCATCGGACAGGGGTCTTACAATGAGCAGTTCTTC
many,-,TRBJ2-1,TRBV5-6,CASSLGGTIRSNEQFF,TGTGCCAGCAGCTTGGGAGGGACAATTCGTTCCAATGAGCAGTTCTTC
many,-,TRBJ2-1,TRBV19,CASSPGFDGNEQFF,TGTGCCAGTAGTCCCGGATTCGACGGAAATGAGCAGTTCTTC
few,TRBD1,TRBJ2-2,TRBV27,CASSDLTGGFTGELFF,TGTGCCAGCAGCGACCTCACAGGGGGCTTCACCGGGGAGCTGTTTTTT
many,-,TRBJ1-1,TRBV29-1,CSVAARRGTEAFF,TGCAGCGTGGCGGCGAGGCGGGGCACTGAAGCTTTCTTT
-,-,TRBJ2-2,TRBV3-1,CASSPLGVSGTGELFF,TGTGCCAGCAGCCCACTAGGTGTTTCGGGCACCGGGGAGCTGTTTTTT
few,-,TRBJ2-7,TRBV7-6,CASSLAWQGSSYEQYF,TGTGCCAGCAGCTTAGCGTGGCAGGGGAGCTCCTACGAGCAGTACTTC
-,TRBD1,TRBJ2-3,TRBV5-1,CASSLVLRGQGTDTQYF,TGCGCCAGCAGCTTGGTGTTGCGTGGACAGGGAACAGATACGCAGTATTTT
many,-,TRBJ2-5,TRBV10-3,CAISESVETQYF,TGTGCCATCAGTGAGTCGGTGGAGACCCAGTACTTC
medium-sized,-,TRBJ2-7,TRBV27,CASSLSPPGPGLESYEQYF,TGTGCCAGCAGTTTATCGCCCCCTGGGCCGGGGCTGGAATCGTACGAGCAGTACTTC
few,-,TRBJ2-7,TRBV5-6,CASSLEGGLGEQYF,TGTGCCAGCAGCTTGGAGGGGGGGCTCGGCGAGCAGTACTTC
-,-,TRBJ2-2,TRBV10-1,CASSEIAGELFF,TGCGCCAGCAGTGAGATAGCCGGGGAGCTGTTTTTT
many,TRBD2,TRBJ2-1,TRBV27,CASGRLAGVRNEQFF,TGTGCCAGCGGGCGACTAGCGGGAGTTCGTAATGAGCAGTTCTTC
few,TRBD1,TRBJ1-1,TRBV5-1,CASSKQGLKTEAFF,TGCGCCAGCAGCAAACAGGGGTTAAAGACTGAAGCTTTCTTT
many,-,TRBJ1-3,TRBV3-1,CASSQGQHSGNTIYF,TGTGCCAGCAGCCAAGGACAGCACTCTGGAAACACCATATATTTT
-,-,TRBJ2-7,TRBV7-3,CASPGGDSYEQYF,TGTGCCAGCCCTGGGGGCGATTCCTACGAGCAGTACTTC
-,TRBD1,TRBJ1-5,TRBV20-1,CSAKRPTGGLSNQPQHF,TGCAGTGCTAAGCGACCGACAGGGGGGTTGAGCAATCAGCCCCAGCATTTT
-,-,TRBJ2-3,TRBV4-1,CASSQLGKGRFGDTQYF,TGCGCCAGCAGCCAACTCGGGAAGGGTAGATTTGGTGATACGCAGTATTTT
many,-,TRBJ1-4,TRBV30,CAWKGEKLFF,TGTGCCTGGAAGGGGGAAAAACTGTTTTTT